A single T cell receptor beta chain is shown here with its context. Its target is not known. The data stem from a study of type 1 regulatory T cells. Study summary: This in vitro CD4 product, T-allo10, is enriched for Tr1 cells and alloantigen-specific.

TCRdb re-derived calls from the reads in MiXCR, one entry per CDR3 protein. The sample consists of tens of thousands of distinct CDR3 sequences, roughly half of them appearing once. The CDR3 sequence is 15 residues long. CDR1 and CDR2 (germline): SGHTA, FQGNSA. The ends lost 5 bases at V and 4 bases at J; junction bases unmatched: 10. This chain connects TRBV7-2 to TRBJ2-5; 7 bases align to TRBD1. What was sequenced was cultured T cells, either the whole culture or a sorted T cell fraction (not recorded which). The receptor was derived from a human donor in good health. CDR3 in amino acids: CASSQRQGLLETQYF. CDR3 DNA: TGTGCCAGCAGCCAGAGACAGGGATTGCTAGAGACCCAGTACTTC.